Detailed here is one T cell receptor (beta chain). Its antigen remains unidentified. Trimming shortened V by 8 bases and J by 8 bases, and 21 bases separated the two germline ends. CDR3 length: 13 residues. Germline CDR1 reads GTSNPN; CDR2 reads SVGIG (reference sequence). The sample is drawn from a study of shared clonotypes between healthy human individuals. Using roughly 200 ng DNA, tens of thousands of T cell genomes, the sorted-subset replicate PCRs were run. The assay was immunoSEQ multiplex PCR, and TCRdb's table has in-frame clones only and misses some. The sample records around 2.3 million clones, about 94% being singletons. General study points: Genetic and exposure-history diversity was limited by the small donor number.

This TCR was recovered from a man aged 18-30 years in good health. Material for sequencing was naive CD4+ T cells sorted from blood. Subset denoted: CD45RA+ positively selected. V is TRBV30 and J is TRBJ1-1; maybe TRBD1 (6 bases). CDR3 residues: CARNPGGGREAFF. The CDR3 region has the DNA TGTGCCAGAAACCCCGGGGGGGGCAGAGAAGCTTTCTTT.